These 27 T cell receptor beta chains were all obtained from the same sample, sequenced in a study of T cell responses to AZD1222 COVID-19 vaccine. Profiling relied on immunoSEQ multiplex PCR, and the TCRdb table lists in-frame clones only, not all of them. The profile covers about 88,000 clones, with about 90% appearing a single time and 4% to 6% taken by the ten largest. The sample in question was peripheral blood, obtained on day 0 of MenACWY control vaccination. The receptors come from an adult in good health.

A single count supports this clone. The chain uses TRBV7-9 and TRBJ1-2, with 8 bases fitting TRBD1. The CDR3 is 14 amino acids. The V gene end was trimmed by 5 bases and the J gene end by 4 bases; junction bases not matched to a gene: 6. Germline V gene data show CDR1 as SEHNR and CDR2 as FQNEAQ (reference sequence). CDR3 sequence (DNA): TGTGCCAGCAGCACCGGGGACAGGTCCTATGGCTACACCTTC. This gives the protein CASSTGDRSYGYTF.

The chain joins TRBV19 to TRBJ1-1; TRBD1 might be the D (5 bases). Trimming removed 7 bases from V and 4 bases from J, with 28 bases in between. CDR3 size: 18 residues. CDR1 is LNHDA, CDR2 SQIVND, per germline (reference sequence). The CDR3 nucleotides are TGTGCCAGTAATCGGGCCAGGGCTCCGGCTATGAAGGGCACTGAAGCTTTCTTT. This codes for CASNRARAPAMKGTEAFF.

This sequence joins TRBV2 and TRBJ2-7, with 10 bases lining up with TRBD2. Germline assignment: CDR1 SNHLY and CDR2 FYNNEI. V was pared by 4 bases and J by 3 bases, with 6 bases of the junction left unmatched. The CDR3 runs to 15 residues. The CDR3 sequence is CASSALAGAVYEQYF. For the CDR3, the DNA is TGTGCCAGCAGTGCTCTAGCGGGGGCCGTCTACGAGCAGTACTTC.

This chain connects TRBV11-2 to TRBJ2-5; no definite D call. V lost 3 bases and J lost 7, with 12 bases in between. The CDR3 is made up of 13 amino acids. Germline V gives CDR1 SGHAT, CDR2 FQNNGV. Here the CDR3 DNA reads TGTGCCAGCAGCTTCGGTCTCGTGGGGACCCAGTACTTC. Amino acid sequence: CASSFGLVGTQYF.

The CDR3 here is CASSQDRSYEQYF. The DNA of the CDR3 is TGCGCCAGCAGCCAGGACAGGTCCTACGAGCAGTACTTC. The rearrangement uses TRBV4-3 and TRBJ2-7; 7 bases are shared with TRBD1. The CDR3 covers 13 residues. The V and J ends lost 3 bases and 1 base, in that order; junction bases with no gene match: 0. CDR1 is LGHNA and CDR2 is YSLEER in the germline V gene.

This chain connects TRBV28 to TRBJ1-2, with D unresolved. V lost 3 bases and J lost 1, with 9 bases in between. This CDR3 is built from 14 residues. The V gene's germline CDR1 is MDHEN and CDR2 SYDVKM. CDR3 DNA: TGTGCCAGCAGTTTGAATACCTATAACTATGGCTACACCTTC. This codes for CASSLNTYNYGYTF.

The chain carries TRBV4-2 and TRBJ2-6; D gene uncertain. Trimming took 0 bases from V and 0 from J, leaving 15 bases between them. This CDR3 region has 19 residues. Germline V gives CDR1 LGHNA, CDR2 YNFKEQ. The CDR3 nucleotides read TGTGCCAGCAGCCAAGATCCGCCAGGTCGTGTCTCTGGGGCCAACGTCCTGACTTTC. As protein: CASSQDPPGRVSGANVLTF.

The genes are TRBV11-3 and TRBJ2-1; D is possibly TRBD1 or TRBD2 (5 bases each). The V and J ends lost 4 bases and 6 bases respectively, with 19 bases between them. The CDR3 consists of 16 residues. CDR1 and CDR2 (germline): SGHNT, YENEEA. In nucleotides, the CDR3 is TGTGCCAGCAGCTCGGGACGTGACAGATTCATCAATGAGCAGTTCTTC. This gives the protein CASSSGRDRFINEQFF.

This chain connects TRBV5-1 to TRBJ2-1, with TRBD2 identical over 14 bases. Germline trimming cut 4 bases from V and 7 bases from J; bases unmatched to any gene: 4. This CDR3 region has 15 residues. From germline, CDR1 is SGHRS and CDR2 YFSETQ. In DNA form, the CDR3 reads TGCGCCAGCAGCACGGGACTAGCGGGGGAAAATGAGCAGTTCTTC. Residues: CASSTGLAGENEQFF.

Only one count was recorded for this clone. CDR3 sequence reads: CSASSEGAIYGYTF. The CDR3 DNA reads TGCAGTGCTAGTAGTGAGGGGGCCATCTATGGCTACACCTTC. The chain joins TRBV20-1 to TRBJ1-2, with 7 bases matching TRBD1. This CDR3 comprises 14 residues. The V and J ends lost 3 bases and 4 bases, in that order; junction bases with no gene match: 8. Germline V gene sequence: CDR1 DFQATT, CDR2 SNEGSKA (reference sequence).

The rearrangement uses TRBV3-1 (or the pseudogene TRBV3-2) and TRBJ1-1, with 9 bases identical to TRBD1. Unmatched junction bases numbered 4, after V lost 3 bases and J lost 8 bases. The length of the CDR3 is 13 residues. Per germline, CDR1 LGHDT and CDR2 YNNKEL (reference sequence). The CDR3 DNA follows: TGTGCCAGCAGCCATGGGACAGGGTCAGAAGCTTTCTTT. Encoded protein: CASSHGTGSEAFF.

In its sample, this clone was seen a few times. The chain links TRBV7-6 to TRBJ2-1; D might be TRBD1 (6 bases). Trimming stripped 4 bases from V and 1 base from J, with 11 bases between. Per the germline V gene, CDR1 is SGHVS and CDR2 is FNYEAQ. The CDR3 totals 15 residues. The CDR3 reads CASSSQGYSYNEQFF. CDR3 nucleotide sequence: TGTGCCAGCAGCTCGCAGGGGTATTCCTACAATGAGCAGTTCTTC. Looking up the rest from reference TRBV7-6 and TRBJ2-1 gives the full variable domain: GAGVSQSPRYKVTKRGQDVALRCDPISGHVSLYWYRQALGQGPEFLTYFNYEAQQDKSGLPNDRFSAERPEGSISTLTIQRTEQRDSAMYRCASSSQGYSYNEQFFGPGTRLTVL.

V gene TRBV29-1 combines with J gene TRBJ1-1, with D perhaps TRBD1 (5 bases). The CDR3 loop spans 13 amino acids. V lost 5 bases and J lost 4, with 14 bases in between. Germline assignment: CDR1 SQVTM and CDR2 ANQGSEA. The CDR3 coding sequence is TGCAGCGTTCCATATGGGGCGCGCACTGAAGCTTTCTTT. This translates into CSVPYGARTEAFF.

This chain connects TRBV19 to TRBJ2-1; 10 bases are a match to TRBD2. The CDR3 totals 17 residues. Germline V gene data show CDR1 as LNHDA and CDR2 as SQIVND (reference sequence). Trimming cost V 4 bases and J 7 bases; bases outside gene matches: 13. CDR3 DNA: TGTGCCAGTAGTACACTAGCGGGGAAGAAAGGTTCGAATGAGCAGTTCTTC. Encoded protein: CASSTLAGKKGSNEQFF.

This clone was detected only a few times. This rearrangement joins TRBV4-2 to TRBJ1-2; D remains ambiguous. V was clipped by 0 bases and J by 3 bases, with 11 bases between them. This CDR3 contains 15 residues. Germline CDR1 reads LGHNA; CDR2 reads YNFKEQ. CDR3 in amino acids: CASSQDVRADYGYTF. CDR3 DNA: TGTGCCAGCAGCCAAGATGTGAGAGCCGACTATGGCTACACCTTC.

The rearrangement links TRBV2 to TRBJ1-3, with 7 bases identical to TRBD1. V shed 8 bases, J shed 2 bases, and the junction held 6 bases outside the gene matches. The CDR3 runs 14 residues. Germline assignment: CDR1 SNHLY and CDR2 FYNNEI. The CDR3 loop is CASGDQGAGNTIYF. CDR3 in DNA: TGTGCCAGCGGGGACCAGGGGGCTGGAAACACCATATATTTT.

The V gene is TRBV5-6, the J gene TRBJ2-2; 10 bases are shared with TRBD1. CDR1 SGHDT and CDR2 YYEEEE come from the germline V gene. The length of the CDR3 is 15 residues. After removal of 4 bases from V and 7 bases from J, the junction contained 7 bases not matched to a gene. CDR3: CASSTDRGRSGELFF. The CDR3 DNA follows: TGTGCCAGCAGCACAGACAGGGGGCGGAGCGGGGAGCTGTTTTTT.

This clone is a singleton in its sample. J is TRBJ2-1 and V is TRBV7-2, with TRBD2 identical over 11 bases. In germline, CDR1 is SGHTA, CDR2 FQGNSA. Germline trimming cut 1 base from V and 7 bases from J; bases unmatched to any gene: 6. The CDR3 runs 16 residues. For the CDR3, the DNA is TGTGCCAGCAGCTTAGAGGTAGCGGGGGGGCCTAATGAGCAGTTCTTC. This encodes CASSLEVAGGPNEQFF.

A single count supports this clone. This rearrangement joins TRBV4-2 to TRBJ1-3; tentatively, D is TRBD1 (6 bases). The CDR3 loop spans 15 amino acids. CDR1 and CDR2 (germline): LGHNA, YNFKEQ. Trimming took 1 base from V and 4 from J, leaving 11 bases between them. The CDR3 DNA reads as TGTGCCAGCAGCCAAGTGGGGGCGGACGGAAACACCATATATTTT. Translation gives CASSQVGADGNTIYF.

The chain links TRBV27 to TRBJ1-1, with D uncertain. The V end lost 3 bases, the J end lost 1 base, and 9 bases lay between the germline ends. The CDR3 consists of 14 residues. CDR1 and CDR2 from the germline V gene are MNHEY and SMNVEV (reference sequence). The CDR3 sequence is CASSFGRQNTEAFF. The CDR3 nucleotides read TGTGCCAGCAGTTTTGGGAGGCAGAACACTGAAGCTTTCTTT.

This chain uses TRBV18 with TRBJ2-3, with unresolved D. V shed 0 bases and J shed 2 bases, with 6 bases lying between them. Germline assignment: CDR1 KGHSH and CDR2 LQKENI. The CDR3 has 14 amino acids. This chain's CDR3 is CASSPPQPTDTQYF. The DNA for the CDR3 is TGTGCCAGCTCACCACCCCAGCCCACAGATACGCAGTATTTT. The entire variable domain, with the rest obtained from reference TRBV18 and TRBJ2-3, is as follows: NAGVMQNPRHLVRRRGQEARLRCSPMKGHSHVYWYRQLPEEGLKFMVYLQKENIIDESGMPKERFSAEFPKEGPSILRIQQVVRGDSAAYFCASSPPQPTDTQYFGPGTRLTVL.

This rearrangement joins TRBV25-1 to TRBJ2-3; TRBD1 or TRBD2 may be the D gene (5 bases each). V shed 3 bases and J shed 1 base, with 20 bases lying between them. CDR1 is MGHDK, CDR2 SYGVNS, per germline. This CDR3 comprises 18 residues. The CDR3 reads CASSDPRGRVRGTDTQYF. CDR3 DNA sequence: TGTGCCAGCAGTGACCCCCGAGGCAGGGTGAGGGGCACAGATACGCAGTATTTT.

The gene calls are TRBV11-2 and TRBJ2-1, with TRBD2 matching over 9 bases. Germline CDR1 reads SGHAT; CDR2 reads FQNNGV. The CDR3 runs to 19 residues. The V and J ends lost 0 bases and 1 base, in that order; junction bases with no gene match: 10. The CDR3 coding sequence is TGTGCCAGCAGCTTAGATCTTATAGCGGGGGTAAGGTCCTACAATGAGCAGTTCTTC. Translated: CASSLDLIAGVRSYNEQFF.

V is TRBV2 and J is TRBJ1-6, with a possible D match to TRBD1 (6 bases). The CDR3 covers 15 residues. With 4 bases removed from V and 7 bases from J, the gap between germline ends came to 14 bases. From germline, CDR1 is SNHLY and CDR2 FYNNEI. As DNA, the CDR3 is TGTGCCAGCAGTGGGCAGGGGTGGAGAAATTCACCCCTCCACTTT. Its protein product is CASSGQGWRNSPLHF.

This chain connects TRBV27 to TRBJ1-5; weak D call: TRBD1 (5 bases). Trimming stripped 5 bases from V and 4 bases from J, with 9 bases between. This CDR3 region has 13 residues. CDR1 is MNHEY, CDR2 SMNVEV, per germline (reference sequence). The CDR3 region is CASSGAANQPQHF. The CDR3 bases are TGTGCCAGCAGTGGGGCGGCTAATCAGCCCCAGCATTTT.

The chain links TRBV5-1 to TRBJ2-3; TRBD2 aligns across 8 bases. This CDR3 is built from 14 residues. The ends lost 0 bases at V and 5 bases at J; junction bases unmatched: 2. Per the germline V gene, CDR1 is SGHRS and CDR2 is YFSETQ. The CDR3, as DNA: TGCGCCAGCAGCTTGGGCGGGGGGAAAGATACGCAGTATTTT. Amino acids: CASSLGGGKDTQYF. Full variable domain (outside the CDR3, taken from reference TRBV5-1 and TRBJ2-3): KAGVTQTPRYLIKTRGQQVTLSCSPISGHRSVSWYQQTPGQGLQFLFEYFSETQRNKGNFPGRFSGRQFSNSRSEMNVSTLELGDSALYLCASSLGGGKDTQYFGPGTRLTVL.

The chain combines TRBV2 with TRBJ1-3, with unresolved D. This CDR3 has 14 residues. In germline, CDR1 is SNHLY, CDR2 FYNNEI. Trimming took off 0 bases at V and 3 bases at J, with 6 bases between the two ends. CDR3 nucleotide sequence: TGTGCCAGCAGTGAAGCCTGGGGTGGAAACACCATATATTTT. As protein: CASSEAWGGNTIYF. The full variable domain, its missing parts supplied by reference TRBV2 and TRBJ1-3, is EPEVTQTPSHQVTQMGQEVILRCVPISNHLYFYWYRQILGQKVEFLVSFYNNEISEKSEIFDDQFSVERPDGSNFTLKIRSTKLEDSAMYFCASSEAWGGNTIYFGEGSWLTVV.